This entry describes one T cell receptor (beta chain). Antigen unknown. The source of the sample is a study of a mutant IDH1 vaccine in newly diagnosed glioma. Looking at the study overall: Patients' prior therapy spanned radiotherapy, temozolomide, or both; most underwent both.

General study points: There seemed to be no relation between pseudoprogression and changes in top peripheral T cell clonotypes.

Profiled with immunoSEQ multiplex PCR; TCRdb holds only in-frame clones, not every one. This table holds tens of thousands of clones, around 85% found once. Indicated time point: week 23, last vaccination. Vaccinated patients received 300 ug of mutant IDH1 20-mer peptide per dose, with topical imiquimod. Donor diagnoses consisted of new WHO grade 3 or 4 IDH1-mutant, ATRX-lost astrocytomas. The V gene's germline CDR1 is SEHNR and CDR2 FQNEAQ (reference sequence). V dropped 4 bases and J dropped 4 bases, with 13 bases sitting between them. The length of the CDR3 is 14 residues. The chain links TRBV7-9 to TRBJ1-2; D is undetermined. Specimen: PBMCs, collected from a glioma patient whose treatment included an IDH1 peptide vaccine. The receptor was derived from a woman in her fifties or sixties with glioma. The CDR3 nucleotides are TGTGCCAGCAGCTCCGCCAGCCGGATCTATGGCTACACCTTC. The encoded protein is CASSSASRIYGYTF.